The present TCR beta chain was sequenced within a study of T-cell memory formation after mild COVID-19. Overall study: For the most part, TCR clusters were specific to one donor.

General study results and limits: There was no confirmation that second-wave clones peaking on day 37 were SARS-CoV-2 specific. There was a balanced CD4/CD8 profile in clones contracting day 15 to 85, and later expanders leaned CD4+.

In regard to this clonotype: The antigen remains undetermined. One end of the junction does not line up with germline, which may come from a read error.

Libraries for TCRalpha and TCRbeta carried sample barcodes and unique molecular identifiers via 5'RACE. A single record per CDR3 protein comes from TCRdb applying MiXCR to the 5' RACE reads. Among roughly 610,000 distinct CDR3 sequences listed, 17% were seen once. Input material: PBMCs or a T cell subset sorted from them (not recorded which). This TCR derives from an adult woman who had mild COVID-19 (a few samples of this study predate the infection). Cell type and time point are not known.

This chain's CDR3 is CSSRRDSDNEQFF. The CDR3 region has the DNA TGCAGTTCCCGCCGGGACTCCGACAATGAGCAGTTCTTC. J is TRBJ2-1 and V is TRBV29-1, with D perhaps matching TRBD2 (6 bases). The CDR3 has 13 residues. CDR1 and CDR2 (germline): SQVTM, ANQGSEA.